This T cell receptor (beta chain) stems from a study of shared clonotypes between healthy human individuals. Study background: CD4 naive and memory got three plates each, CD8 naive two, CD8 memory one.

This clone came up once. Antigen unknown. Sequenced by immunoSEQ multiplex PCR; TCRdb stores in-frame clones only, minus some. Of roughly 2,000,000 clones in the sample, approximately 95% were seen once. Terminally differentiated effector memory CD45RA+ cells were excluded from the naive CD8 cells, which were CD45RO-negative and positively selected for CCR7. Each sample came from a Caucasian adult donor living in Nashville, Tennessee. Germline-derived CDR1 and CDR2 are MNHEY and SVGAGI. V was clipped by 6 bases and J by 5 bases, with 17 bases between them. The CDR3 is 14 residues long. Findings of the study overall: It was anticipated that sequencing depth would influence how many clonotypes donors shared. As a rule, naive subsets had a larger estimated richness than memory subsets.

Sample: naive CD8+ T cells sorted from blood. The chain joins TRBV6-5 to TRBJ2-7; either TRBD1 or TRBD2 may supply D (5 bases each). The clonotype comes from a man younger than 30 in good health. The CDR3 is CASSDTGLGHEQYF. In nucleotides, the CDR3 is TGTGCCAGCAGCGATACGGGGCTTGGGCACGAGCAGTACTTC.